This is a list of T cell receptor beta chains from one sample in a study of post-analysis software for immune sequencing data. MiXCR, run by TCRdb on the PCR reads, gives a single entry per CDR3 protein. The sample lists more than 350,000 distinct CDR3 sequences, approximately 39% occurring once. The sample consisted of blood. The source of these receptors is a girl aged 2 to 10 with multiple sclerosis. Both conserved end residues are part of each CDR3. A D gene is named only where the DNA matches it firmly. Clone sizes are given selectively: once, few, many, or a class where the clone is expanded.

>TRBD2|.|TRBJ2-7|TRBV5-1
TGCGCCAGCAGCACCTCCGGGACTAGCGCCTACGAGCAGTACTTC
CASSTSGTSAYEQYF
>TRBD2|.|TRBJ2-2|TRBV28
TGTGCCAGCAGCCAGTTTTGGAGCGGGAGAAACACCGGGGAGCTGTTTTTT
CASSQFWSGRNTGELFF
>.|.|TRBJ2-7|TRBV10-3
TGTGCCATCAGTGAGACTGGGACTTACGAGCAGTACTTC
CAISETGTYEQYF
>.|.|TRBJ2-7|TRBV10-3
TGTGCCATCAGTGAGGTAGATTTCTACGAGCAGTACTTC
CAISEVDFYEQYF
>.|many|TRBJ2-3|TRBV28
TGCGCCAGCAGCCCTTGGGGAGATACGCAGTATTTT
CASSPWGDTQYF
>TRBD2|.|TRBJ2-1|TRBV12-3/TRBV12-4
TGTGCCAGCAGTTTAGCTAGCGGGAGGGATCAGTTCTTC
CASSLASGRDQFF
>TRBD2|.|TRBJ2-3|TRBV29-1
TGCAGCGTTCGACTAGCCCTACCCACAGATACGCAGTATTTT
CSVRLALPTDTQYF
>TRBD1|.|TRBJ2-7|TRBV5-5
TGTGCCAGCAGCTTAATGGTGGGACAGGGGCGGATCGAGCAGTACTTC
CASSLMVGQGRIEQYF
>.|once|TRBJ1-6|TRBV20-1
TGCAGTGCTAGAGACGACAGCAAGGGTTCACCCCTCCACTTT
CSARDDSKGSPLHF
>.|.|TRBJ2-3|TRBV12-3/TRBV12-4
TGTGCCAGCAGCACTACTGAGGGGACAGATACGCAGTATTTT
CASSTTEGTDTQYF
>TRBD2|once|TRBJ2-1|TRBV6-5
TGTGCCAGCAGTTACTCGAATTGGGAGGGCAACTACAATGAGCAGTTCTTC
CASSYSNWEGNYNEQFF
>TRBD2|few|TRBJ2-5|TRBV20-1
TGCAGTGCTAGGGTAGCGGGGGTCAAAGCTTACGGGACCCAGTACTTC
CSARVAGVKAYGTQYF
>.|.|TRBJ2-5|TRBV29-1
TGCAGCGCCACCGGGTTAGGGCCCCAAGAGACCCAGTACTTC
CSATGLGPQETQYF
>.|.|TRBJ2-7|TRBV20-1
TGCAGTGTCCGGGGCTGGGGCGGAACATACGAGCAGTACTTC
CSVRGWGGTYEQYF
>.|.|TRBJ2-1|TRBV7-2
TGTGCCAGCAGCTTAGTGAATCGGGACTCGTACTACAATGAGCAGTTCTTC
CASSLVNRDSYYNEQFF
>.|few|TRBJ2-3|TRBV10-3
TGTGCCATCAAGTGGGCGGCAAGCACAGATACGCAGTATTTT
CAIKWAASTDTQYF
>TRBD1|.|TRBJ2-7|TRBV11-2
TGTGCCAGCAGCTTCGCCCGGTTCCCGGGACAGGGGGCCTACGAGCAGTACTTC
CASSFARFPGQGAYEQYF
>.|few|TRBJ2-4|TRBV28
TGTGCCAGCAGTTTCGCGGCGGGGACTCAGGGACTAGCCAAAAACATTCAGTACTTC
CASSFAAGTQGLAKNIQYF
>TRBD1|.|TRBJ2-7|TRBV6-6
TGTGCCAGCAGACTTACGAGAGGGGGCTTCAGTCGCTACGAGCAGTACTTC
CASRLTRGGFSRYEQYF
>TRBD2|few|TRBJ2-1|TRBV6-2/TRBV6-3
TGTGCCAGCAGTTATTCCCCACTAGCGGGGGTATACAATGAGCAGTTCTTC
CASSYSPLAGVYNEQFF
>.|.|TRBJ2-2|TRBV20-1
TGCAGTGCTCCCGACCTGGGCAGGGGGAACACCGGGGAGCTGTTTTTT
CSAPDLGRGNTGELFF
>.|many|TRBJ1-2|TRBV20-1
TGCAGTGCTAGTGAAGGCATAAACTATGGCTACACCTTC
CSASEGINYGYTF